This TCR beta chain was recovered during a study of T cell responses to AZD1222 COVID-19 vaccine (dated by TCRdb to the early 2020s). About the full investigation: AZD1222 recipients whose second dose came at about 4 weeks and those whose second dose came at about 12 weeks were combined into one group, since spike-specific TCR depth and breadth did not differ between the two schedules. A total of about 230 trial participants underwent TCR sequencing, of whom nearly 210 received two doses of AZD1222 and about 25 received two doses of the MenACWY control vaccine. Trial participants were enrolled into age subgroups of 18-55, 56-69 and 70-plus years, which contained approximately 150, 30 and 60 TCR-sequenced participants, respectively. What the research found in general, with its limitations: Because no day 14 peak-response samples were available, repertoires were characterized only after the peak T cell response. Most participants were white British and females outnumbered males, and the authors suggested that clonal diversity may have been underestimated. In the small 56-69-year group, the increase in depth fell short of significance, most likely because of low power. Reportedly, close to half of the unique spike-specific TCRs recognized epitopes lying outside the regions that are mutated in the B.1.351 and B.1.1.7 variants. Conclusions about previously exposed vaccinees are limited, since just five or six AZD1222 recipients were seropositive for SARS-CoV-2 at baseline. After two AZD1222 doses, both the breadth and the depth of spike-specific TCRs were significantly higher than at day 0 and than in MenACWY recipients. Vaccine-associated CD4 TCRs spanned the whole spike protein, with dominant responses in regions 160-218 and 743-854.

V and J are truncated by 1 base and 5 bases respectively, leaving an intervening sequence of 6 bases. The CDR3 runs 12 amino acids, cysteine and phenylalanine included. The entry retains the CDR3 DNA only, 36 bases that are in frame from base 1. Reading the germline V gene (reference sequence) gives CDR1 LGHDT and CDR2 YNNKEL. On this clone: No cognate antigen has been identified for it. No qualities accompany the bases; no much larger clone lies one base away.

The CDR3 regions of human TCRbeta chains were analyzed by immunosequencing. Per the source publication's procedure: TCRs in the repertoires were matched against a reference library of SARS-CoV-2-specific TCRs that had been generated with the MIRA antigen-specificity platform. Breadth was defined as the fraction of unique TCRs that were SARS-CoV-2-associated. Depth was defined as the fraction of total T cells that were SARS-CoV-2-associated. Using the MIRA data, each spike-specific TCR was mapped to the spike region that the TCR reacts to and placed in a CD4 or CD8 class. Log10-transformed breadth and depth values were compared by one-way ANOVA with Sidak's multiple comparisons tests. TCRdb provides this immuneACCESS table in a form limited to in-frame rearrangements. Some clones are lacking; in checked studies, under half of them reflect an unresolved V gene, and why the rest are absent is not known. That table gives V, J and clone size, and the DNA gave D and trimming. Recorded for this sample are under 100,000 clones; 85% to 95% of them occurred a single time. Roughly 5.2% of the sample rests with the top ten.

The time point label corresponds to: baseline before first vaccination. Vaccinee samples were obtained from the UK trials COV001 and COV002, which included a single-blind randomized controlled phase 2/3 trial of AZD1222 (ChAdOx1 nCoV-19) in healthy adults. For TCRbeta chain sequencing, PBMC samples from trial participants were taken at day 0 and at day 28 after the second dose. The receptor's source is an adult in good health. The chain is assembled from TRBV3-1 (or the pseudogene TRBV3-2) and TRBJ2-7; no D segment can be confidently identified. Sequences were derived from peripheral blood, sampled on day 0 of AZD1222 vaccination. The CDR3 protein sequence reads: CASSQVAHEQYF. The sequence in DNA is TGTGCCAGCAGCCAAGTGGCCCACGAGCAGTACTTC.